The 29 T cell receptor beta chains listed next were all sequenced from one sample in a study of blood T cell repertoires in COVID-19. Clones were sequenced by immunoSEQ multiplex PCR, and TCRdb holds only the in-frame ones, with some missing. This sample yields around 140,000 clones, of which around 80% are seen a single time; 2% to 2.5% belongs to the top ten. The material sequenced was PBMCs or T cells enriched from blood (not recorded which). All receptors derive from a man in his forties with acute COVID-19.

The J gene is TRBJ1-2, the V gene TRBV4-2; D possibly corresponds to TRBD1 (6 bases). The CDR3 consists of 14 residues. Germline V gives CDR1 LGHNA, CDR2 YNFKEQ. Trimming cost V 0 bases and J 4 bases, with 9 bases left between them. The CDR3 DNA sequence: TGTGCCAGCAGCCAAGATACAGGGCTCTATGGCTACACCTTC. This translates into CASSQDTGLYGYTF.

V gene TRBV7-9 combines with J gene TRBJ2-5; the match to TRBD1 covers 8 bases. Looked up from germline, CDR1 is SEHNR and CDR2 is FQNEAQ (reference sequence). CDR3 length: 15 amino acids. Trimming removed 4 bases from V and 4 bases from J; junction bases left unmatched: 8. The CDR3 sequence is CASSSYRDRIETQYF. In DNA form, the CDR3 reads TGTGCCAGCAGCTCATACCGGGACAGGATAGAGACCCAGTACTTC.

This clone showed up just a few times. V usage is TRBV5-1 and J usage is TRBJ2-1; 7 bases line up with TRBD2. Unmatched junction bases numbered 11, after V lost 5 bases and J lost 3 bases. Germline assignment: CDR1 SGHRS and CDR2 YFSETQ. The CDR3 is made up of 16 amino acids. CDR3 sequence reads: CASSLAPSGDYNEQFF. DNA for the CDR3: TGCGCCAGCAGTTTAGCCCCAAGCGGGGACTACAATGAGCAGTTCTTC.

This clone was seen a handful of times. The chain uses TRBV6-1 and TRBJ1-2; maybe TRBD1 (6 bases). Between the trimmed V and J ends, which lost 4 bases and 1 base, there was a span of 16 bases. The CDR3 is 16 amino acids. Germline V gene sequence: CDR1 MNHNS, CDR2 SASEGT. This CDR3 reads CASSVDETGINYGYTF. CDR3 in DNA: TGTGCCAGCAGTGTAGACGAGACAGGCATTAACTATGGCTACACCTTC.

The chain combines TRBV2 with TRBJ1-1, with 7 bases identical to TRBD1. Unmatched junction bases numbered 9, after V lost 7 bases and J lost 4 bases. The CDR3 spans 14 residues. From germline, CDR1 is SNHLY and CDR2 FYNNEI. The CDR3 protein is CASTFDREGTEAFF. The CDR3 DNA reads TGTGCCAGCACCTTCGACAGGGAAGGCACTGAAGCTTTCTTT.

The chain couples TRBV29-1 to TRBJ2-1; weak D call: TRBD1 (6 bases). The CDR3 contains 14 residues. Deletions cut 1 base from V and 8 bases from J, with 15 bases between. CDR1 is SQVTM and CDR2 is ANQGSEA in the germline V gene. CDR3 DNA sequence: TGCAGCGTTGAAGTGGGAACAGGGTGGGATGAGCAGTTCTTC. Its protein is CSVEVGTGWDEQFF.

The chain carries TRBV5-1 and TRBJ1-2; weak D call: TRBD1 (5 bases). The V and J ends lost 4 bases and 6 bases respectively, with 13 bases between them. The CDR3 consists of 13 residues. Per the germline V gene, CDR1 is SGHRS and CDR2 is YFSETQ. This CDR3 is CASSVAGDHGYTF. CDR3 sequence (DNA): TGCGCCAGCAGCGTCGCGGGGGACCATGGCTACACCTTC.

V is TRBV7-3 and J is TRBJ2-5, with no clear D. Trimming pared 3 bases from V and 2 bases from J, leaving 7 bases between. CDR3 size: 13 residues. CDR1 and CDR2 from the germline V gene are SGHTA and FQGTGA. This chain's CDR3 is CASSFSTQETQYF. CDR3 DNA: TGTGCCAGCAGCTTTTCCACTCAAGAGACCCAGTACTTC.

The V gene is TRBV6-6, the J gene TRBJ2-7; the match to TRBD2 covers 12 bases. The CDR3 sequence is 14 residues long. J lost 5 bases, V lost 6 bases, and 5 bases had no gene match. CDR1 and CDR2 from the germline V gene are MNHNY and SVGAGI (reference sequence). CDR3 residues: CASRSSGRAHEQYF. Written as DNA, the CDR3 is TGTGCCAGCAGGTCTAGCGGGAGGGCCCACGAGCAGTACTTC.

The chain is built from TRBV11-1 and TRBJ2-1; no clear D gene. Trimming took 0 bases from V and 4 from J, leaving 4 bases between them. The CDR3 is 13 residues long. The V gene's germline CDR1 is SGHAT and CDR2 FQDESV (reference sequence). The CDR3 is CASSLAQYNEQFF. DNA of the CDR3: TGTGCCAGCAGCTTAGCACAATACAATGAGCAGTTCTTC.

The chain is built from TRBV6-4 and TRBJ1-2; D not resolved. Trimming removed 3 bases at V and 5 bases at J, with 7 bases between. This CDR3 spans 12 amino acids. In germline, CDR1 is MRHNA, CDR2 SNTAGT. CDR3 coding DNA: TGTGCCAGCAGTGATGAGGATTATGGCTACACCTTC. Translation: CASSDEDYGYTF.

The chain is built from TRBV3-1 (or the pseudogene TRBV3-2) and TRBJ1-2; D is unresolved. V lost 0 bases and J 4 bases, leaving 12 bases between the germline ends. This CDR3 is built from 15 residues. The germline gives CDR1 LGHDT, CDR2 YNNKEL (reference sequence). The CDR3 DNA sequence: TGTGCCAGCAGCCAAGACTCCGACAACGTCTATGGCTACACCTTC. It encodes CASSQDSDNVYGYTF.

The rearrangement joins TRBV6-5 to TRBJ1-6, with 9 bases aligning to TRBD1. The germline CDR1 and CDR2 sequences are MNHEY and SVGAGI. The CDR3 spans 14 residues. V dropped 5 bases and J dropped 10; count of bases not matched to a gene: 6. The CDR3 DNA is TGTGCCAGCAGTCGACAGGGGGGAGGATCACCCCTCCACTTT. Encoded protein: CASSRQGGGSPLHF.

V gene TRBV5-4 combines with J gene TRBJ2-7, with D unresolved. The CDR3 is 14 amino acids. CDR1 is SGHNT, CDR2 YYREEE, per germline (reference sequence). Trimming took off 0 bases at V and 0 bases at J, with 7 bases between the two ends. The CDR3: CASSLGGYSYEQYF. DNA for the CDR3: TGTGCCAGCAGCTTGGGAGGCTACTCCTACGAGCAGTACTTC.

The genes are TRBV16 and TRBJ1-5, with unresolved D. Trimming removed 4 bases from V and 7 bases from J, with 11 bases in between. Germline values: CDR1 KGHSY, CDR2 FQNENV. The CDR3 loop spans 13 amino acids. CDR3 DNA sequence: TGTGCCAGCAGCCGTGACTATTTGCAGCCCCAGCATTTT. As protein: CASSRDYLQPQHF.

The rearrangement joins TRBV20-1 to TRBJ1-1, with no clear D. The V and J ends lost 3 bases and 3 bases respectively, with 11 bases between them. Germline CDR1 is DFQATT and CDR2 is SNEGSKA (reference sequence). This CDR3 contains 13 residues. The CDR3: CSASLRADTEAFF. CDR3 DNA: TGCAGTGCTAGTTTGCGTGCGGACACTGAAGCTTTCTTT.

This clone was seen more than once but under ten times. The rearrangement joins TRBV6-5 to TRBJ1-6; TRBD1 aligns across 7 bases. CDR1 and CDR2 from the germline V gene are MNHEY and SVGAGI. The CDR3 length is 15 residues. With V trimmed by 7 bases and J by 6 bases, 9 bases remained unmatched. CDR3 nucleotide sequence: TGTGCCAGCAATCCCGGACAGGCCATTAATTCACCCCTCCACTTT. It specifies CASNPGQAINSPLHF.

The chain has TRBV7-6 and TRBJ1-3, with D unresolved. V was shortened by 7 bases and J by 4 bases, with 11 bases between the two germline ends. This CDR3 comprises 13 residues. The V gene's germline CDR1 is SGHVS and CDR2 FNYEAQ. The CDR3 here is CASTDSAGNTIYF. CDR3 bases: TGTGCCAGCACCGACTCAGCCGGAAACACCATATATTTT.

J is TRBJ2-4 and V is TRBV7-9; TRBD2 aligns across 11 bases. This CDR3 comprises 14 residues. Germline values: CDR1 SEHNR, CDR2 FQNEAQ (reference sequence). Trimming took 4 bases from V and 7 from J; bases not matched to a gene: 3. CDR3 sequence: CASSWGLAVNIQYF. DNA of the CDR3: TGTGCCAGCAGCTGGGGACTAGCGGTGAACATTCAGTACTTC.

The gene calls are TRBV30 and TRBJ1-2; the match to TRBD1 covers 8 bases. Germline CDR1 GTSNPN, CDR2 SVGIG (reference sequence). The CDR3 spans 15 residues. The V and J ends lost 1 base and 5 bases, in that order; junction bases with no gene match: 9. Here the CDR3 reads CAWSGGQVPWYGYTF. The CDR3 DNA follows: TGTGCCTGGAGTGGGGGACAGGTCCCCTGGTATGGCTACACCTTC. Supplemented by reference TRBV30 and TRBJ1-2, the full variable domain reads SQTIHQWPATLVQPVGSPLSLECTVEGTSNPNLYWYRQAAGRGLQLLFYSVGIGQISSEVPQNLSASRPQDRQFILSSKKLLLSDSGFYLCAWSGGQVPWYGYTFGSGTRLTVV.

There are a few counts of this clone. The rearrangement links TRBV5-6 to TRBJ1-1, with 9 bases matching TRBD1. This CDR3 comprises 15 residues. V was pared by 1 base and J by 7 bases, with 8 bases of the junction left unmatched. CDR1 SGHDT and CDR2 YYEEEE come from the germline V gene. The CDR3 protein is CASSLYRGQGNEAFF. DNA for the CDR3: TGTGCCAGCAGCTTGTATCGAGGACAGGGGAATGAAGCTTTCTTT.

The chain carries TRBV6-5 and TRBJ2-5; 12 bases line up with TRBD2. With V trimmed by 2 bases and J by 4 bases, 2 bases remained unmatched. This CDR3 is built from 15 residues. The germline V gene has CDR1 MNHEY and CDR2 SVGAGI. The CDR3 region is CASSYLAGGGETQYF. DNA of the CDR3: TGTGCCAGCAGTTACCTAGCGGGGGGGGGAGAGACCCAGTACTTC.

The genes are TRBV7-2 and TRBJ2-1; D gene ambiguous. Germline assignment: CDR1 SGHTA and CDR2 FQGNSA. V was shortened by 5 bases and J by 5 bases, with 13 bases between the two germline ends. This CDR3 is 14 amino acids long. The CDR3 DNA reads TGTGCCAGCAGCATACCTCTAGTACACAATGAGCAGTTCTTC. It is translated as CASSIPLVHNEQFF.

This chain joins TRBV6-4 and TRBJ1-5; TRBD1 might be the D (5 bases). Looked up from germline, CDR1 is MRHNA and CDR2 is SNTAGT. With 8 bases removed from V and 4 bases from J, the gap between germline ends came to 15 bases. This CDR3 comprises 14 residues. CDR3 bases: TGTGCCAGCGGTTTGGGGGGGTTAAATCAGCCCCAGCATTTT. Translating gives CASGLGGLNQPQHF.

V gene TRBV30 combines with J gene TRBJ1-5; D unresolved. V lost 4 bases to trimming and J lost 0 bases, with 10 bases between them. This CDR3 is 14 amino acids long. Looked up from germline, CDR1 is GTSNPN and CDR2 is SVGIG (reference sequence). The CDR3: CAWTPGSSNQPQHF. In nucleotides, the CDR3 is TGTGCCTGGACCCCGGGGTCTAGCAATCAGCCCCAGCATTTT.

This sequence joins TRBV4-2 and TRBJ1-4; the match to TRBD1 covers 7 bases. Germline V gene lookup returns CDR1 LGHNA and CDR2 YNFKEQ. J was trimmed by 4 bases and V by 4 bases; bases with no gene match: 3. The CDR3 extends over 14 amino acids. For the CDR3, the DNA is TGTGCCAGCAGCCTGGACAGGATTAATGAAAAACTGTTTTTT. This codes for CASSLDRINEKLFF.

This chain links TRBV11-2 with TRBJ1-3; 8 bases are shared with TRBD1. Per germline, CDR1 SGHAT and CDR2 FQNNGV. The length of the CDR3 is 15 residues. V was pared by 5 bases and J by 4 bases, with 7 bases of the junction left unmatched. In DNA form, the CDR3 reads TGTGCCAGCAGCCCCACAGGGGGGGTCGGAAACACCATATATTTT. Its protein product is CASSPTGGVGNTIYF. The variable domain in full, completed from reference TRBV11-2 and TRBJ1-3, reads EAGVAQSPRYKIIEKRQSVAFWCNPISGHATLYWYQQILGQGPKLLIQFQNNGVVDDSQLPKDRFSAERLKGVDSTLKIQPAKLEDSAVYLCASSPTGGVGNTIYFGEGSWLTVV.

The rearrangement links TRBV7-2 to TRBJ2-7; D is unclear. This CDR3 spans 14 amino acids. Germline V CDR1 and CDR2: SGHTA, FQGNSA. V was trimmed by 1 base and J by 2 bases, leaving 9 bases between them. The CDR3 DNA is TGTGCCAGCAGCTTAGGCGGAACCACCTACGAGCAGTACTTC. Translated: CASSLGGTTYEQYF.

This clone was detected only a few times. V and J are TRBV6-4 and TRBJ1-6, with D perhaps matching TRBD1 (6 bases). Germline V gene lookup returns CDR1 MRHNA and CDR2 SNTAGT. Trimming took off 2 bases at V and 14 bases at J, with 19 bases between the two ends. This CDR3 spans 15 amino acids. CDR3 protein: CASSDPSKAKGALHF. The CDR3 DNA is TGTGCCAGCAGTGACCCTTCAAAAGCCAAGGGGGCCCTCCACTTT.